These 3 T cell receptor beta chains came from one sample sequenced in a study of OX40 agonist ivuxolimab in advanced cancers. Method: immunoSEQ multiplex PCR; TCRdb's copy keeps in-frame clones and lacks some. The sample yields about 10,000 clones, 86% seen once. Material: CD4+ or CD8+ T cells sorted from blood, obtained in a trial of the OX40 agonist ivuxolimab. These receptors came from an adult with an advanced solid tumor such as melanoma, head and neck, liver or kidney cancer.

This chain joins TRBV6-1 and TRBJ2-7; D possibly corresponds to TRBD2 (5 bases). Germline loops: CDR1 MNHNS, CDR2 SASEGT. The germline V and J ends were trimmed by 1 base and 2 bases, with 12 bases remaining between them. This CDR3 region has 15 residues. CDR3: CASSEETEGTYEQYF. For the CDR3, the DNA is TGTGCCAGCAGTGAAGAAACAGAGGGAACCTACGAGCAGTACTTC.

J is TRBJ1-4 and V is TRBV5-1, with unresolved D. Germline CDR1 is SGHRS and CDR2 is YFSETQ. Trimming removed 2 bases from V and 0 bases from J, with 14 bases in between. The CDR3 covers 17 residues. The CDR3 spells CASSFLPDFATNEKLFF. The DNA for the CDR3 is TGCGCCAGCAGCTTCCTACCAGATTTTGCAACTAATGAAAAACTGTTTTTT.

The CDR3 here is CASSLGTSGGAKEQFF. In DNA, the CDR3 is TGTGCCAGCAGCTTAGGGACTAGCGGGGGGGCAAAGGAGCAGTTCTTC. This chain uses TRBV7-7 with TRBJ2-1, with 15 bases lining up with TRBD2. The CDR3 totals 16 residues. Trimming took 1 base from V and 10 from J; bases not matched to a gene: 5. Germline-derived CDR1 and CDR2 are SSHAT and FNYEAQ (reference sequence).